This TCR beta chain was observed in a study of shared clonotypes between healthy human individuals. Study-wide findings and caveats: The sharing of around 5% of naive CD4 clonotypes was seen across a few donors.

With regard to this clone: Its antigen is not identified.

Method: immunoSEQ multiplex PCR; TCRdb's copy keeps in-frame clones and lacks some. The sample shows about 960,000 clones, less than 85% of them seen only once. The CDR3 spans 15 residues. Germline CDR1 and CDR2: SNHLY and FYNNEI. V dropped 6 bases and J dropped 4 bases, with 16 bases sitting between them. The TCR sequence derives from a man aged 18 to 30 in good health. Sequenced input: memory CD4+ T cells sorted from blood. Subset given: CD45RA-negative fraction. The rearrangement joins TRBV2 to TRBJ1-5, with D unclear. The CDR3 DNA reads as TGTGCCAGCAGGGAGGGTAGGCTCCTAAATCAGCCCCAGCATTTT. The encoded protein is CASREGRLLNQPQHF.